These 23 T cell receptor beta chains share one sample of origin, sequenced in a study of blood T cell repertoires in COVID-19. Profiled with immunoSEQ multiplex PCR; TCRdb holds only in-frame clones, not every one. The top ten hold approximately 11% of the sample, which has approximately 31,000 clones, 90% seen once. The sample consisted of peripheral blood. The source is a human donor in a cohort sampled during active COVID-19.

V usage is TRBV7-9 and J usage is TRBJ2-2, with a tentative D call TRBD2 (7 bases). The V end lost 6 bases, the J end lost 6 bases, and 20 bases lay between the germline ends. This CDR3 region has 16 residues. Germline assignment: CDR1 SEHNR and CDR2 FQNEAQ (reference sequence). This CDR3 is CASSPGGGRGPGELFF. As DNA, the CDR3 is TGTGCCAGCAGTCCCGGGGGCGGGAGAGGCCCCGGGGAGCTGTTTTTT.

The CDR3 is CASSSSAYNEQFF. For the CDR3, the DNA is TGTGCCAGCAGCTCCTCGGCCTACAATGAGCAGTTCTTC. The rearrangement joins TRBV7-9 to TRBJ2-1, with D hard to call. From germline, CDR1 is SEHNR and CDR2 FQNEAQ (reference sequence). CDR3 length equals 13 residues. The V end was cut by 4 bases, the J end by 2 bases, with 6 bases between.

CDR3 sequence reads: CASSRDRYEQYF. The CDR3, as DNA: TGTGCCAGTAGCAGGGACAGGTACGAGCAGTACTTC. The chain joins TRBV19 to TRBJ2-7; 8 bases agree with TRBD1. The V gene end was trimmed by 6 bases and the J gene end by 4 bases; junction bases not matched to a gene: 2. The CDR3 is 12 amino acids. Per germline, CDR1 LNHDA and CDR2 SQIVND (reference sequence).

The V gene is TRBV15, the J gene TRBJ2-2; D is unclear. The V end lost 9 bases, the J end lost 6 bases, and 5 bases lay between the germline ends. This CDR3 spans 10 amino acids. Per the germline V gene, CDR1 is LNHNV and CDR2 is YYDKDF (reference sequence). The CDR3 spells CATPAGELFF. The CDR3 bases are TGTGCCACGCCAGCCGGGGAGCTGTTTTTT.

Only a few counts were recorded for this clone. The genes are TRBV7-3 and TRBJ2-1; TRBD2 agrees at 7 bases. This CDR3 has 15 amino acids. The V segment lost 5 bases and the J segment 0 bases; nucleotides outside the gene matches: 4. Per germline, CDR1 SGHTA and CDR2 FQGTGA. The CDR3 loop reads CASSPTSDSYNEQFF. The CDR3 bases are TGTGCCAGCAGCCCTACTAGCGACTCCTACAATGAGCAGTTCTTC.

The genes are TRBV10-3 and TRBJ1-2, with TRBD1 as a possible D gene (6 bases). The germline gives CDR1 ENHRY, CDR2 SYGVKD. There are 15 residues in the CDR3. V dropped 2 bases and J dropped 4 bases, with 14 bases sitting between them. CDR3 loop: CAISERGHGIYGYTF. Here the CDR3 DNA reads TGTGCCATCAGTGAGCGGGGACACGGCATCTATGGCTACACCTTC.

CDR3 loop: CASSERTGPYEQYF. DNA for the CDR3: TGTGCCAGCAGCGAGCGGACAGGACCCTACGAGCAGTACTTC. The genes are TRBV7-9 and TRBJ2-7; 7 bases fit TRBD1. The germline V gene has CDR1 SEHNR and CDR2 FQNEAQ (reference sequence). The length of the CDR3 is 14 residues. The junction had 6 bases not matched to a gene; V was cut back by 5 bases and J by 2 bases.

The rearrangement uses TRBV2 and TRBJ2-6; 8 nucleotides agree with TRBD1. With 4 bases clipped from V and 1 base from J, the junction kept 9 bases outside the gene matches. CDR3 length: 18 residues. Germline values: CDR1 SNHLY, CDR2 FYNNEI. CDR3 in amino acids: CASSGQGQATSGANVLTF. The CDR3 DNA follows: TGTGCCAGCAGTGGTCAGGGACAGGCAACATCTGGGGCCAACGTCCTGACTTTC.

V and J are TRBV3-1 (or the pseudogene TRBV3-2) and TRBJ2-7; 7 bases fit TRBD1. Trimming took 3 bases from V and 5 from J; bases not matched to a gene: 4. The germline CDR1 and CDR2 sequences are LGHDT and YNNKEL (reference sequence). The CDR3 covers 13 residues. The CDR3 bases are TGTGCCAGCAGCCACAGGGACAGCCACGAGCAGTACTTC. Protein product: CASSHRDSHEQYF.

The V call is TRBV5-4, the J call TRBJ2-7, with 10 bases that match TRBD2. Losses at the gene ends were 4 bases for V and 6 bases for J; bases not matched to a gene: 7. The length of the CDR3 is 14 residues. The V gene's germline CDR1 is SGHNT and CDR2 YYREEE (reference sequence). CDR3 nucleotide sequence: TGTGCCAGCAGCGCAGCGGGAGGGCAGCCCGAGCAGTACTTC. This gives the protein CASSAAGGQPEQYF.

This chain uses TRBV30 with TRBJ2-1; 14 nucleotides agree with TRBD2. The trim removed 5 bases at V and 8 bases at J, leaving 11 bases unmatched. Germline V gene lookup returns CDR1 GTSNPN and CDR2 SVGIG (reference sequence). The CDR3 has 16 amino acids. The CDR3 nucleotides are TGTGCCTGGGAGTCATCCGGGACTAGCGGGAGCGATGAGCAGTTCTTC. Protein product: CAWESSGTSGSDEQFF.

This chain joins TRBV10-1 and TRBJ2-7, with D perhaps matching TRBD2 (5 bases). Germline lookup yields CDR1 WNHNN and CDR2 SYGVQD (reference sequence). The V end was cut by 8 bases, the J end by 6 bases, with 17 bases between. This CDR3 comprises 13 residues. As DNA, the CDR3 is TGCGCCAGCTTATATCTGGAGGCCGTCGAGCAGTACTTC. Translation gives CASLYLEAVEQYF.

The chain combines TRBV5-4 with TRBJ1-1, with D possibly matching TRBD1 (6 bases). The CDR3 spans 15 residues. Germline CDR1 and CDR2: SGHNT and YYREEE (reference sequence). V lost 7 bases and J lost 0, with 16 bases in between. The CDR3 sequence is CASAARGPLNTEAFF. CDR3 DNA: TGTGCCAGCGCCGCCAGGGGCCCGTTGAACACTGAAGCTTTCTTT.

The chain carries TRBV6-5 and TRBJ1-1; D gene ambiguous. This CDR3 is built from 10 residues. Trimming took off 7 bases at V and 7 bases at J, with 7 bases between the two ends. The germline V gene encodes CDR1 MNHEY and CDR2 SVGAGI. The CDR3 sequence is CASMGVEAFF. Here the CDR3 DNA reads TGTGCCAGCATGGGAGTTGAAGCTTTCTTT.

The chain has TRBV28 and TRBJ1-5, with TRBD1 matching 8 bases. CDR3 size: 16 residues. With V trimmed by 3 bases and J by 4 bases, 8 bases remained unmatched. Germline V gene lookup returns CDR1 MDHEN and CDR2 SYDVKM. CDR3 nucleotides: TGTGCCAGCAGTTTGCCCGAAGGACAGGGAAATCAGCCCCAGCATTTT. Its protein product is CASSLPEGQGNQPQHF.

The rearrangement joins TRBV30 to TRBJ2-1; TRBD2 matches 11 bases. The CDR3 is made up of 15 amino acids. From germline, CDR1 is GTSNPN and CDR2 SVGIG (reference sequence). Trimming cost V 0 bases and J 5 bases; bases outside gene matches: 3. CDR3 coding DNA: TGTGCCTGGAGTGTACAACTAGCGGGAGACAATGAGCAGTTCTTC. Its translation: CAWSVQLAGDNEQFF.

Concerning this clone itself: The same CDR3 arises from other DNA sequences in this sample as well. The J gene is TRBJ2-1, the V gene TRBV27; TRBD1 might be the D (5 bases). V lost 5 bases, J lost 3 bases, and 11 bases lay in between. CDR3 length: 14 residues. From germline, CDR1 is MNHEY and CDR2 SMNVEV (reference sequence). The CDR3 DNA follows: TGTGCCAGCAGTCCCAGGGATTTCTACAATGAGCAGTTCTTC. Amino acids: CASSPRDFYNEQFF.

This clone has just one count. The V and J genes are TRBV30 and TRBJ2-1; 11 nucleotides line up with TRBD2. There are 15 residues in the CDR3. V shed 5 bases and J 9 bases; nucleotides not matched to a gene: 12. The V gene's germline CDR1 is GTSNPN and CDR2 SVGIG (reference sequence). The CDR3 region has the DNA TGTGCCTGGGGGACCTTAGCGGGAGGGATTGTTGAGCAGTTCTTC. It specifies CAWGTLAGGIVEQFF. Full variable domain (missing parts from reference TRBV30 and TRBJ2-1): SQTIHQWPATLVQPVGSPLSLECTVEGTSNPNLYWYRQAAGRGLQLLFYSVGIGQISSEVPQNLSASRPQDRQFILSSKKLLLSDSGFYLCAWGTLAGGIVEQFFGPGTRLTVL.

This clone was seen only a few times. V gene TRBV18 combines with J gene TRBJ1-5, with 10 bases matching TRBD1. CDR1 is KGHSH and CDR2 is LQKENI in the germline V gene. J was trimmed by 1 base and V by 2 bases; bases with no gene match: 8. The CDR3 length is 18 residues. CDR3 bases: TGTGCCAGCTCACCAACCCGGACAGGGGGAGAGAGCAATCAGCCCCAGCATTTT. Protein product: CASSPTRTGGESNQPQHF.

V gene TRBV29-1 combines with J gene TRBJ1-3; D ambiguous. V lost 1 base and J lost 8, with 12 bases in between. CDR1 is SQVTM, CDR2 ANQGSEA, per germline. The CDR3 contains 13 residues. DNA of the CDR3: TGCAGCGTTGAAGCGGCGGGTGGGGACACCATATATTTT. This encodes CSVEAAGGDTIYF.

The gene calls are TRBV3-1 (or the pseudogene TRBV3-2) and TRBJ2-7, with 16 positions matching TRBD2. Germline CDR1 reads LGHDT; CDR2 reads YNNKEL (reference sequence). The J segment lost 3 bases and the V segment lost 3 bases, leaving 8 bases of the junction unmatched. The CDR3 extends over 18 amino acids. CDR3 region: CASSQGGLAGGPRYEQYF. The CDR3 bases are TGTGCCAGCAGCCAGGGGGGACTAGCGGGAGGGCCGCGCTACGAGCAGTACTTC.

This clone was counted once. The CDR3 coding sequence is TGTGCCAGCAACGACGGGGGGCGCGGGGCAGATACGCAGTATTTT. This codes for CASNDGGRGADTQYF. V and J are TRBV6-5 and TRBJ2-3; D is perhaps TRBD2 (7 bases). This CDR3 has 15 amino acids. Looked up from germline, CDR1 is MNHEY and CDR2 is SVGAGI. V gave up 7 bases and J gave up 4 bases, with 18 bases separating them.

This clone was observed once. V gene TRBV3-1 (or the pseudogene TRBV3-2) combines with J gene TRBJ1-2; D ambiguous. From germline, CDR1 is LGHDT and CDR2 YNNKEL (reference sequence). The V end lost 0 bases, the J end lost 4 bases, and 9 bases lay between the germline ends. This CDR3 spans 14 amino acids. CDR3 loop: CASSQEGRFYGYTF. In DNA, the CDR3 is TGTGCCAGCAGCCAAGAAGGCAGGTTCTATGGCTACACCTTC.